A selection of T cell receptor beta chains follows, all from one sample in a study of cytomegalovirus exposure and HLA in healthy donors. Only in-frame clones appear in the TCRdb table, and some are missing; sequencing was by immunoSEQ multiplex PCR. The table records approximately 75,000 clones, around 80% of them present only once. The material sequenced was PBMCs. The receptors were gathered from a man in his 70s in good health and CMV-seropositive. The CDR3 runs from the conserved cysteine through the conserved F or W. Each record gives: clone size, J gene, D gene, V gene, CDR3 DNA, CDR3 protein. D genes are given only for firm matches. Clone size, where shown, is once, few, many, or a class for clones that have expanded.

clone size: NA
J gene: TRBJ1-4
D gene: TRBD1
V gene: TRBV7-9
CDR3 DNA: TGTGCCAGCAGCCGGACAGGGATCGATGAAAAACTGTTTTTT
CDR3 protein: CASSRTGIDEKLFF

clone size: NA
J gene: TRBJ2-3
D gene: TRBD2
V gene: TRBV5-1
CDR3 DNA: TGCGCCAGCAGCCCTGGGACTAGCGCGGCAGATACGCAGTATTTT
CDR3 protein: CASSPGTSAADTQYF

clone size: NA
J gene: TRBJ2-1
D gene: NA
V gene: TRBV25-1
CDR3 DNA: TGTGCCAGCAGTGCCGGGGGAGGACTTTTGCTTGAGGTCGATGAGCAGTTCTTC
CDR3 protein: CASSAGGGLLLEVDEQFF

clone size: few
J gene: TRBJ2-5
D gene: NA
V gene: TRBV2
CDR3 DNA: TGTGCCAGCAGTGAAGCATTGGGGGGGGCGGGAGAGACCCAGTACTTC
CDR3 protein: CASSEALGGAGETQYF

clone size: NA
J gene: TRBJ1-2
D gene: NA
V gene: TRBV4-3
CDR3 DNA: TGCGCCAGCAGCCAAGACAGCTATGGCTACACCTTC
CDR3 protein: CASSQDSYGYTF

clone size: NA
J gene: TRBJ2-5
D gene: TRBD2
V gene: TRBV14
CDR3 DNA: TGTGCCAGCAGCCAAGGTAGCGGGAGTGGTGAGACCCAGTACTTC
CDR3 protein: CASSQGSGSGETQYF

clone size: NA
J gene: TRBJ2-7
D gene: NA
V gene: TRBV5-1
CDR3 DNA: TGCGCCAGCAGCTTACAGGGAAACCCCTACGAGCAGTACTTC
CDR3 protein: CASSLQGNPYEQYF

clone size: NA
J gene: TRBJ1-2
D gene: NA
V gene: TRBV7-6
CDR3 DNA: TGTGCCAGCAGCCCGGGGGGTATAGCTAACTATGGCTACACCTTC
CDR3 protein: CASSPGGIANYGYTF

clone size: NA
J gene: TRBJ1-1
D gene: NA
V gene: TRBV6-5
CDR3 DNA: TGTGCCAGCAGTTACTCGGGGGGACTGACTAACACTGAAGCTTTCTTT
CDR3 protein: CASSYSGGLTNTEAFF

clone size: NA
J gene: TRBJ2-1
D gene: NA
V gene: TRBV10-2
CDR3 DNA: TGCGCCAGCAAAGACCAGGGCTTTTACAATGAGCAGTTCTTC
CDR3 protein: CASKDQGFYNEQFF

clone size: NA
J gene: TRBJ1-1
D gene: TRBD1
V gene: TRBV30
CDR3 DNA: TGTGCCTGGAGACAGATCGACAGGGTAAATGAAGCTTTCTTT
CDR3 protein: CAWRQIDRVNEAFF

clone size: NA
J gene: TRBJ2-7
D gene: TRBD2
V gene: TRBV7-2
CDR3 DNA: TGTGCCAGCAGCTTCGGGACTAGCGGGCCCTCCTACGAGCAGTACTTC
CDR3 protein: CASSFGTSGPSYEQYF

clone size: NA
J gene: TRBJ2-2
D gene: TRBD2
V gene: TRBV5-1
CDR3 DNA: TGCGCCAGCAGCAAACAACTAGCGGGAGGAACAAACGCCGGGGAGCTGTTTTTT
CDR3 protein: CASSKQLAGGTNAGELFF

clone size: once
J gene: TRBJ1-6
D gene: NA
V gene: TRBV5-1
CDR3 DNA: TGCGCCAGCAGCTTGGCAGCGACCCGGAAGAATTCACCCCTCCACTTT
CDR3 protein: CASSLAATRKNSPLHF

clone size: NA
J gene: TRBJ1-1
D gene: TRBD1
V gene: TRBV6-5
CDR3 DNA: TGTGCCAGCAGTTCCTCAGGGGGCTACACTGAAGCTTTCTTT
CDR3 protein: CASSSSGGYTEAFF

clone size: NA
J gene: TRBJ2-7
D gene: TRBD2
V gene: TRBV6-1
CDR3 DNA: TGTGCCAGCAAGCAGACTAGCGGGAGCTCCTACGAGCAGTACTTC
CDR3 protein: CASKQTSGSSYEQYF

clone size: NA
J gene: TRBJ1-1
D gene: NA
V gene: TRBV5-1
CDR3 DNA: TGCGCCAGCAGCGTTCTGGGGGGAGTAGGGACTGAAGCTTTCTTT
CDR3 protein: CASSVLGGVGTEAFF

clone size: NA
J gene: TRBJ1-3
D gene: NA
V gene: TRBV6-1
CDR3 DNA: TGTGCCAGCACCCCCGGGGGGATTGCTGGAAACACCATATATTTT
CDR3 protein: CASTPGGIAGNTIYF

clone size: NA
J gene: TRBJ1-4
D gene: NA
V gene: TRBV19
CDR3 DNA: TGTGCCAGTAGTCCACGAGGGGGGGCCCGCGGGGAAAAACTGTTTTTT
CDR3 protein: CASSPRGGARGEKLFF

clone size: NA
J gene: TRBJ2-7
D gene: TRBD1
V gene: TRBV18
CDR3 DNA: TGTGCCAGCTCACCGGGACAGGTGGGCCACGAGCAGTACTTC
CDR3 protein: CASSPGQVGHEQYF

clone size: NA
J gene: TRBJ2-2
D gene: NA
V gene: TRBV10-3
CDR3 DNA: TGTGCCATCAGTGAGTCAGGCTGGACAACAAACACCGGGGAGCTGTTTTTT
CDR3 protein: CAISESGWTTNTGELFF

clone size: NA
J gene: TRBJ1-2
D gene: NA
V gene: TRBV19
CDR3 DNA: TGTGCCAGTAGTGCTCCGACAGAAAACTATGGCTACACCTTC
CDR3 protein: CASSAPTENYGYTF

clone size: NA
J gene: TRBJ1-1
D gene: TRBD1
V gene: TRBV6-1
CDR3 DNA: TGTGCCAGCAGAACAGGGGTAGGGACTGAAGCTTTCTTT
CDR3 protein: CASRTGVGTEAFF

clone size: NA
J gene: TRBJ2-7
D gene: TRBD2
V gene: TRBV11-1
CDR3 DNA: TGTGCCAGCAGTCTATCGCGGGGGAACGCGGTTAAGGAGTACTTC
CDR3 protein: CASSLSRGNAVKEYF

clone size: NA
J gene: TRBJ2-3
D gene: TRBD1
V gene: TRBV6-1
CDR3 DNA: TGTGCCAGCAGTGAAGCGACGGGACAGGGGACAGATACGCAGTATTTT
CDR3 protein: CASSEATGQGTDTQYF

clone size: few
J gene: TRBJ2-3
D gene: TRBD1
V gene: TRBV7-3
CDR3 DNA: TGTGCCAGCAGCCTATCGGGACAGGGCACAGATACGCAGTATTTT
CDR3 protein: CASSLSGQGTDTQYF

clone size: once
J gene: TRBJ2-1
D gene: NA
V gene: TRBV7-3
CDR3 DNA: TGTGCCAGCAGCTTACAGGGCCCCACCCTTATCTTC
CDR3 protein: CASSLQGPTLIF